This TCR beta chain was captured by sequencing in a study of human T cells and chemical hapten exposure. CDR1 and CDR2 from the germline V gene are ENHRY and SYGVKD. Trimming took off 3 bases at V and 3 bases at J, with 8 bases between the two ends. This CDR3 has 13 residues. MiXCR, run by TCRdb on the RACE reads, gives a single entry per CDR3 protein. The data hold under 75,000 distinct CDR3 sequences, with around 7.9% observed a single time. Time point meaning: patch test 2, 6 weeks after DPC sensitization. The treatment is: therapeutic diphenylcyclopropenone sensitization with weekly scalp DPC. The chain couples TRBV10-3 to TRBJ2-5, with D unclear. The source material was whole blood, sampled in connection with sensitization to the hapten diphenylcyclopropenone (DPC). This TCR derives from a woman between 45 and 65 years old with alopecia areata. Some clones in this sample may be carry-over from other donors' samples. CDR3 protein: CAISDVLKETQYF. The CDR3 coding sequence is TGTGCCATCAGTGACGTGTTGAAAGAGACCCAGTACTTC.